The 15 T cell receptor beta chains given below trace back to one sample, sequenced in a study of radiotherapy plus CTLA-4 blockade in lung cancer. The data were produced by immunoSEQ multiplex PCR, yet TCRdb's version contains in-frame clones alone and is incomplete. The data contain 50,000 or so clones, 76% of them singletons. Sequencing was performed on peripheral blood, taken from a patient treated with radiotherapy plus ipilimumab. Source of these receptors: a human donor with non-small cell lung cancer who had stable disease on radiotherapy plus ipilimumab.

On this clone: Other nucleotide sequences from this sample produce the same CDR3. V and J are TRBV7-9 and TRBJ1-1; D might be TRBD1 (6 bases). The germline gives CDR1 SEHNR, CDR2 FQNEAQ (reference sequence). CDR3 length equals 14 residues. Trimming cost V 1 base and J 0 bases, with 6 bases left between them. The CDR3 DNA sequence: TGTGCCAGCAGCTTAGGGACAGTGAACACTGAAGCTTTCTTT. It codes for CASSLGTVNTEAFF.

This rearrangement joins TRBV12-5 to TRBJ1-5; TRBD1 matches 11 bases. Germline CDR1 is LGHNT and CDR2 is FRNRAP. The CDR3 contains 18 residues. V shed 1 base, J shed 6 bases, and the junction held 11 bases outside the gene matches. The CDR3 reads CASGLAVWDRGSGQPQHF. The DNA for the CDR3 is TGTGCTAGTGGTTTGGCTGTTTGGGACAGGGGGTCGGGTCAGCCCCAGCATTTT.

This clone was found once. The chain is built from TRBV7-9 and TRBJ1-4; D remains ambiguous. The ends were cut back, 2 bases at V and 1 base at J, with 8 bases in the middle. This CDR3 region has 15 residues. Germline CDR1 reads SEHNR; CDR2 reads FQNEAQ (reference sequence). In nucleotides, the CDR3 is TGTGCCAGCAGCTTACCTGAGGGAACTAATGAAAAACTGTTTTTT. This codes for CASSLPEGTNEKLFF.

This clone was observed a single time. The chain has TRBV7-3 and TRBJ1-3; D not resolved. This CDR3 spans 15 amino acids. The ends were cut back, 5 bases at V and 0 bases at J, with 11 bases in the middle. Germline loops: CDR1 SGHTA, CDR2 FQGTGA. CDR3 in amino acids: CASSPHQSSGNTIYF. In DNA, the CDR3 is TGTGCCAGCAGCCCCCACCAGTCCTCTGGAAACACCATATATTTT.

The chain joins TRBV2 to TRBJ2-7; D unclear. Germline assignment: CDR1 SNHLY and CDR2 FYNNEI. Trimming cost V 7 bases and J 3 bases, with 7 bases left between them. CDR3 size: 11 residues. The CDR3 sequence is CASTQNYEQYF. The CDR3 DNA follows: TGTGCCAGCACGCAGAACTACGAGCAGTACTTC.

V usage is TRBV19 and J usage is TRBJ2-5, with 11 bases matching TRBD1. V gave up 4 bases and J gave up 2 bases; unmatched junction bases: 12. Germline V gene sequence: CDR1 LNHDA, CDR2 SQIVND (reference sequence). The length of the CDR3 is 18 residues. CDR3 nucleotides: TGTGCCAGTAGTACCCGGACAGGGGGCGACCTCATTCAAGAGACCCAGTACTTC. Protein sequence: CASSTRTGGDLIQETQYF.

The chain employs TRBV11-2 and TRBJ1-1; D not certain. Trimming removed 3 bases from V and 1 base from J, with 12 bases in between. Germline V gene sequence: CDR1 SGHAT, CDR2 FQNNGV. This CDR3 region has 15 residues. The CDR3 loop reads CASSFGTVKNTEAFF. The CDR3, as DNA: TGTGCCAGCAGCTTCGGCACAGTAAAGAACACTGAAGCTTTCTTT.

This clone appeared once. The V call is TRBV5-1, the J call TRBJ1-2; 12 bases align to TRBD1. This CDR3 has 17 amino acids. CDR1 SGHRS and CDR2 YFSETQ come from the germline V gene. Trimming removed 4 bases from V and 4 bases from J; junction bases left unmatched: 11. CDR3 in amino acids: CASSLDGTGGSLYGYTF. CDR3 sequence (DNA): TGCGCCAGCAGCCTCGACGGGACAGGGGGCAGTCTCTATGGCTACACCTTC.

The V and J genes are TRBV27 and TRBJ1-2; tentatively, D is TRBD1 (5 bases). The CDR3 sequence is 17 residues long. Per the germline V gene, CDR1 is MNHEY and CDR2 is SMNVEV (reference sequence). Trimming removed 3 bases from V and 4 bases from J, with 21 bases in between. The CDR3 DNA follows: TGTGCCAGCAGTTTTCCCCCCGGGACCCGGAAGACCTATGGCTACACCTTC. Protein sequence: CASSFPPGTRKTYGYTF.

The genes are TRBV28 and TRBJ2-7; either TRBD1 or TRBD2 may fit D (6 bases each). V was shortened by 7 bases and J by 4 bases, with 20 bases between the two germline ends. Germline CDR1 is MDHEN and CDR2 is SYDVKM. The CDR3 is 15 residues long. The CDR3 region has the DNA TGTGCCAGCACCCCCTCGGGGGCGGGTACTTACGAGCAGTACGTC. Translating gives CASTPSGAGTYEQYV.

This clone has just one count. The rearrangement joins TRBV11-2 to TRBJ2-1; 10 bases map to TRBD1. V lost 5 bases and J lost 8; bases outside the gene matches: 6. The CDR3 extends over 14 amino acids. Germline-derived CDR1 and CDR2 are SGHAT and FQNNGV. CDR3 nucleotides: TGTGCCAGCAGCGACAGGGGGCGCGGTGATGAGCAGTTCTTC. Translation: CASSDRGRGDEQFF.

The table lists this clone with a count of one. The V call is TRBV16, the J call TRBJ1-4; D uncertain. Germline V CDR1 and CDR2: KGHSY, FQNENV. V shed 1 base and J shed 0 bases, with 12 bases lying between them. The CDR3 runs 17 residues. The CDR3 DNA is TGTGCCAGCAGCCAATTGGCGGCTTCTACAACTAATGAAAAACTGTTTTTT. It is translated as CASSQLAASTTNEKLFF.

The chain links TRBV7-6 to TRBJ1-1; no clear D. The V end lost 5 bases, the J end lost 4 bases, and 11 bases lay between the germline ends. The CDR3 consists of 13 residues. Looked up from germline, CDR1 is SGHVS and CDR2 is FNYEAQ. The CDR3 loop is CASSGTAATEAFF. In nucleotides, the CDR3 is TGTGCCAGCAGCGGAACGGCGGCCACTGAAGCTTTCTTT.

The chain joins TRBV14 to TRBJ1-6; D not resolved. Germline-derived CDR1 and CDR2 are SGHDN and FVKESK. This CDR3 is built from 13 residues. The V gene lost 3 bases and the J gene lost 7 bases, with 7 bases spanning the gap. The CDR3: CASSQGLNSPLHF. For the CDR3, the DNA is TGTGCCAGCAGCCAGGGTCTGAATTCACCCCTCCACTTT.

This chain links TRBV7-6 with TRBJ2-1; a possible D gene is TRBD2 (6 bases). V shed 5 bases and J shed 0 bases, with 17 bases lying between them. From germline, CDR1 is SGHVS and CDR2 FNYEAQ. This CDR3 is 17 amino acids long. The CDR3: CASSPSGAGSSYNEQFF. The DNA of the CDR3 is TGTGCCAGCAGCCCTAGTGGGGCGGGGAGCTCCTACAATGAGCAGTTCTTC.